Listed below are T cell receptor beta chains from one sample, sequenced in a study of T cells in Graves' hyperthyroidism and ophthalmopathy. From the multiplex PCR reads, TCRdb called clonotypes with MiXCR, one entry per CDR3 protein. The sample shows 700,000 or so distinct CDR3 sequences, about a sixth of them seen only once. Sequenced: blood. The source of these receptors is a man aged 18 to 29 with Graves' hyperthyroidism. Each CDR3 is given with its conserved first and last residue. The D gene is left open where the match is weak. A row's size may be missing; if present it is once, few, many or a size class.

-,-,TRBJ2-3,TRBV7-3,CASSLELTQYF
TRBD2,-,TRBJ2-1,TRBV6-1,CASRTSGRGNGQFF
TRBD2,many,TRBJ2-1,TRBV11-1,CASSLGTSGLNEQFF
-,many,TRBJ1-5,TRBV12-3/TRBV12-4,CASSLAQQGSRQPQHF
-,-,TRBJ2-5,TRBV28,CASSFRQQETQYF
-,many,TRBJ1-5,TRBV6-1,CASRDPWGYQPQHF
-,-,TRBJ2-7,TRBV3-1,CASSFTLEHEQYF
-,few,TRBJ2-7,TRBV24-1,CATESPSLYYEQYF
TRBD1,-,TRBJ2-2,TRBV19,CASSIRGTGMGTGELFF
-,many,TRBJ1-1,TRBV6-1,CASNDQGNTEAFF
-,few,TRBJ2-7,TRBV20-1,CSASSPYEQYF
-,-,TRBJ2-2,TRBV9,CASSPEGFRAINTGELFF
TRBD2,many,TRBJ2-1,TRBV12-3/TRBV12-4,CASSSYREGLNEQFF
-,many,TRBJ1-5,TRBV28,CASRAVGSYSNQPQHF
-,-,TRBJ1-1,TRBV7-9,CASSLFWVFRPRDQAFF
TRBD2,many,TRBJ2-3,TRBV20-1,CSATTSGRSDTQYF
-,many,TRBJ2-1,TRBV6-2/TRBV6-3,CASSPGVAWYPSEPNEQFF
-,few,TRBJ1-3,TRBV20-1,CSARDTRPTIYF
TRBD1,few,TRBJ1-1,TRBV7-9,CASSHRDREGTEAFF
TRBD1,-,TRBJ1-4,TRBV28,CASSAMTGGTNEKLFF
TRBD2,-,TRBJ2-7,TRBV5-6,CASSSGSPLAGVYEQYF
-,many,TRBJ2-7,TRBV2,CASADSYEQYF
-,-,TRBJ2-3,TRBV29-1,CSVGVSTDTQYF
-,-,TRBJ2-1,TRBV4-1,CASSQEERREQFF
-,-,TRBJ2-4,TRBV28,CASSSRSGRDKNIQYF
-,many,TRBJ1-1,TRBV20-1,CSARFRGWTEAFF
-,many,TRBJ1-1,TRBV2,CASSPLANTEAFF
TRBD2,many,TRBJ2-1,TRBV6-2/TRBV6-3,CASSETSGRGTYNEQFF
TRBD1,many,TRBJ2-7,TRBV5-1,CASSDGTGGEQYF
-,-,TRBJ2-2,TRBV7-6,CASSLGGAGKNTGELFF
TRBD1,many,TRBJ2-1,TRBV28,CASSILRDRGKEREQFF
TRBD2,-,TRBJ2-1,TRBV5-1,CASSPGLAVSGFF
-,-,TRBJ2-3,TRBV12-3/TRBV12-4,CASTPWGDRTDTQYF
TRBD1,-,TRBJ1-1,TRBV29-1,CSAQGTGEAFF
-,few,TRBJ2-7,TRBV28,CASSSTGRMAYEQYF
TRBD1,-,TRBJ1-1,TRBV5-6,CASSLTWDSRSVLNTETFF
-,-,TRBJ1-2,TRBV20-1,CSGGATDRGYTF
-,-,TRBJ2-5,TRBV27,CASRPASQETQCF
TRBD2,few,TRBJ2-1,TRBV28,CASSPSGRNINEQFF
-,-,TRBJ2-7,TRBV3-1,CASSQGRRALPSYEQYF
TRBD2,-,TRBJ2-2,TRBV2,CASSESSGRTGELFF
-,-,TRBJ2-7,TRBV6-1,CASSTSLGEQYF
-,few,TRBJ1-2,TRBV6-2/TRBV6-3,CASSPTSTANYGYTF
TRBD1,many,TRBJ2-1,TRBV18,CASSPQGATYNEQFF
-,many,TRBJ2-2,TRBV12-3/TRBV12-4,CASSLTRTGELFF
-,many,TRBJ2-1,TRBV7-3,CASSPSSVNEQFF
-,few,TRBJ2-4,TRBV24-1,CATSDGSTDIQYF
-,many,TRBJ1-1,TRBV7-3,CASSLIIGTEAFF
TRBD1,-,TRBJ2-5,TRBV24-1,CATSDRTGQNQGTQYF
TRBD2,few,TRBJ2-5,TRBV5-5,CASSSGGRGETQYF
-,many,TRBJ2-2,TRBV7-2,CASSLELAGTGELFF
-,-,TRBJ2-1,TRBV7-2,CASSLVSYEQFF
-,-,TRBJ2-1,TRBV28,CASSTDSSYNEQFF
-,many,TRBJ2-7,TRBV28,CASSWGYEQYF
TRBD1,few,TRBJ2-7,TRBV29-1,CSVEEGQGGEQYF
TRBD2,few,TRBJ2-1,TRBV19,CASSEVAGGSYNEQFF
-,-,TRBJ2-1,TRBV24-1,CATSDLRAPDNEQFF
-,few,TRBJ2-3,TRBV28,CASSLRTADTQYF
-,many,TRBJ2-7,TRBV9,CASSPSGAPNEQYF